The 8 T cell receptor beta chains below all came from one sample that was sequenced in a study of radiotherapy plus CTLA-4 blockade in lung cancer. Sequencing used immunoSEQ multiplex PCR; TCRdb keeps in-frame clones, though not all of them. Of roughly 44,000 clones in the sample, more than 70% were seen once. The source material was peripheral blood, sampled from a patient treated with radiotherapy plus ipilimumab. Every receptor here comes from a human donor with non-small cell lung cancer whose response to radiotherapy plus ipilimumab could not be evaluated.

This clone was observed once. CDR3 sequence: CASSLRGPSGNEKLFF. CDR3 nucleotides: TGCGCCAGCAGCTTGAGAGGGCCATCGGGTAATGAAAAACTGTTTTTT. The chain uses TRBV5-1 and TRBJ1-4, with no clear D. Germline V lookup: CDR1 SGHRS, CDR2 YFSETQ. The CDR3 covers 16 residues. V lost 1 base and J 4 bases, leaving 14 bases between the germline ends.

This chain links TRBV5-4 with TRBJ1-2; 10 nucleotides align to TRBD1. Germline-derived CDR1 and CDR2 are SGHNT and YYREEE (reference sequence). This CDR3 has 14 residues. Trimming cost V 0 bases and J 8 bases; bases outside gene matches: 4. The CDR3 DNA follows: TGTGCCAGCAGCTTGGGACAGGGGGCGCGGGGCTACACCTTC. Translating it yields CASSLGQGARGYTF. The variable domain in full, with the rest retrieved from reference TRBV5-4 and TRBJ1-2, is ETGVTQSPTHLIKTRGQQVTLRCSSQSGHNTVSWYQQALGQGPQFIFQYYREEENGRGNFPPRFSGLQFPNYSSELNVNALELDDSALYLCASSLGQGARGYTFGSGTRLTVV.

The V and J genes are TRBV29-1 and TRBJ2-4; D might be TRBD1 (6 bases). Germline V lookup: CDR1 SQVTM, CDR2 ANQGSEA. The CDR3 is made up of 13 amino acids. This CDR3 reads CSVTGHLKNIQYF. The CDR3 DNA reads TGCAGTGTGACGGGACACCTCAAAAACATTCAGTACTTC. Full variable domain (missing parts from reference TRBV29-1 and TRBJ2-4): SAVISQKPSRDICQRGTSLTIQCQVDSQVTMMFWYRQQPGQSLTLIATANQGSEATYESGFVIDKFPISRPNLTFSTLTVSNMSPEDSSIYLCSVTGHLKNIQYFGAGTRLSVL.

The chain couples TRBV27 to TRBJ2-4; D is possibly TRBD1 (6 bases). CDR3 length: 14 amino acids. Germline loops: CDR1 MNHEY, CDR2 SMNVEV (reference sequence). The ends were cut back, 6 bases at V and 2 bases at J, with 11 bases in the middle. The CDR3: CASSGTGPKNIQYF. The CDR3 DNA reads TGTGCCAGCAGCGGTACAGGGCCCAAAAACATTCAGTACTTC.

The gene calls are TRBV6-6 and TRBJ1-4, with 9 nucleotides matching TRBD1. The CDR3 sequence is 15 residues long. CDR1 MNHNY and CDR2 SVGAGI come from the germline V gene (reference sequence). With 5 bases clipped from V and 5 bases from J, the junction kept 6 bases outside the gene matches. As DNA, the CDR3 is TGTGCCAGCAGTAGACGGACAGGGGCAAATGAAAAACTGTTTTTT. Translation gives CASSRRTGANEKLFF.

J is TRBJ1-1 and V is TRBV7-6, with TRBD1 matching over 7 bases. Trimming at V came to 1 base and at J to 0 bases, leaving 2 bases not matched to a gene. Germline loops: CDR1 SGHVS, CDR2 FNYEAQ. The CDR3 sequence is 15 residues long. The CDR3 DNA reads as TGTGCCAGCAGCTTAGGAACAGGGGTGAACACTGAAGCTTTCTTT. Amino acid sequence: CASSLGTGVNTEAFF. Full variable domain (outside the CDR3, taken from reference TRBV7-6 and TRBJ1-1): GAGVSQSPRYKVTKRGQDVALRCDPISGHVSLYWYRQALGQGPEFLTYFNYEAQQDKSGLPNDRFSAERPEGSISTLTIQRTEQRDSAMYRCASSLGTGVNTEAFFGQGTRLTVV.

The chain employs TRBV18 and TRBJ1-2; unclear D gene. V was trimmed by 3 bases and J by 6 bases, leaving 14 bases between them. The CDR3 is 14 residues long. Germline V gives CDR1 KGHSH, CDR2 LQKENI. CDR3 bases: TGTGCCAGCTCACCCGGGGTCCCGAGGCATGGCTACACCTTC. This gives the protein CASSPGVPRHGYTF.

This clone showed up just once. J is TRBJ2-5 and V is TRBV4-3, with 9 bases identical to TRBD1. The CDR3 loop spans 15 amino acids. Germline V gives CDR1 LGHNA, CDR2 YSLEER. The junction had 4 bases not matched to a gene; V was cut back by 1 base and J by 4 bases. The CDR3 reads CASSQVGQGGETQYF. The CDR3 nucleotides read TGCGCCAGCAGCCAAGTGGGACAGGGAGGAGAGACCCAGTACTTC.